This TCR beta chain comes out of a study of T cell responses to AZD1222 COVID-19 vaccine. The study's findings and limits: Donors were mostly white British, more females; clonal diversity possibly underestimated. No repertoire was sampled before or during the peak T cell response, only after it. Only 6 or 7 AZD1222 recipients tested seropositive at baseline.

Concerning this clone itself: What it binds is unknown.

Germline values: CDR1 SNHLY, CDR2 FYNNEI. The CDR3 has 15 amino acids. Germline trimming cut 5 bases from V and 8 bases from J; bases unmatched to any gene: 11. Method: immunoSEQ multiplex PCR; TCRdb's copy keeps in-frame clones and lacks some. Of over 100,000 clones listed, approximately 91% are singletons. The sequence came from an adult who received the AZD1222 COVID-19 vaccine. Sequencing used peripheral blood, obtained 28 days after the second AZD1222 dose. V is TRBV2 and J is TRBJ1-4; 7 bases fit TRBD1. CDR3 bases: TGTGCCAGCAGTAGACAGACAGGGTTTAACGAAAAACTGTTTTTT. Translated: CASSRQTGFNEKLFF.